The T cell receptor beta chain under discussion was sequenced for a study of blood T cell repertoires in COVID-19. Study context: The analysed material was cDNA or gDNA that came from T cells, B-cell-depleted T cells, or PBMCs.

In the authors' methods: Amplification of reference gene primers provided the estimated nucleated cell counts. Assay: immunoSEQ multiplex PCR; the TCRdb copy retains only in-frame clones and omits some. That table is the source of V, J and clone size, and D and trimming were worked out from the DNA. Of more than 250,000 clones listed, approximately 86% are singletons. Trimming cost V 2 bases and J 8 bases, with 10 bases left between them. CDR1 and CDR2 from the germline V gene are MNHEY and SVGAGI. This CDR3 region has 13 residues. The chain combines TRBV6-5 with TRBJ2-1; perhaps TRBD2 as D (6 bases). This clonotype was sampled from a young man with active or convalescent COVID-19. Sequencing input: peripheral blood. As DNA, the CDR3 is TGTGCCAGCAGTTACACTAGCATGCATGAGCAGTTCTTC. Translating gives CASSYTSMHEQFF.